This T cell receptor beta chain stems from a study of T cell responses to AZD1222 COVID-19 vaccine. Sequencing was performed with immunoSEQ multiplex PCR; in TCRdb, only in-frame clones are kept and a portion is missing. The sample lists some 120,000 clones; more than 85% were seen once. Study-wide results and limits: Clonal diversity may have been underestimated in mostly white British donors. Without day 14 samples, only post-peak T cell repertoires were studied.

As concerns this clone: Its antigen is not known.

This CDR3 comprises 16 residues. V was shortened by 0 bases and J by 8 bases, with 16 bases between the two germline ends. Germline V lookup: CDR1 LGHNA, CDR2 YSLEER. V and J are TRBV4-3 and TRBJ2-2; perhaps TRBD1 as D (6 bases). The clonotype comes from an adult who received the AZD1222 COVID-19 vaccine. The sample here was peripheral blood, taken 28 days after the second AZD1222 dose. CDR3 DNA sequence: TGCGCCAGCAGCCAAGAAAAAGAAGCAGGGGTGGGGGAGCTGTTTTTT. Its protein is CASSQEKEAGVGELFF.